This TCR beta chain was identified during a study of Ad26.COV2.S vaccination and SARS-CoV-2 variants. Background on the study: In the study, Ad26.COV2.S was injected intramuscularly once, or twice 56 days apart. Overall study results and limits: Breadth and depth estimates from TCRs may understate total T cell responses.

The data were produced by immunoSEQ multiplex PCR, yet TCRdb's version contains in-frame clones alone and is incomplete. The sample has hundreds of thousands of clones; about 90% are singletons. The sample's treatment: about 20 received Ad26.COV2.S at low or high dose, single or two shots; several received placebo; per-sample allocation not given. On day 63 after the first injection, vaccine and placebo recipients gave samples. Expressing Wuhan-strain SARS-CoV-2 spike, an Ad26 vector served as the vaccine. For this clone: The antigen remains unidentified.

This receptor was taken from a person aged 18 to 65 who received the Ad26.COV2.S COVID-19 vaccine or a placebo. Specimen: peripheral blood, collected in a trial of Ad26.COV2.S vaccine versus placebo.

CDR3: CSAMGTGGVHEQYF. For the CDR3, the DNA is TGCAGCGCCATGGGGACAGGGGGGGTCCACGAGCAGTACTTC. V gene TRBV29-1 combines with J gene TRBJ2-7; 11 bases match TRBD1. CDR3 length: 14 residues. Trimming cost V 7 bases and J 5 bases; bases outside gene matches: 10. Looked up from germline, CDR1 is SQVTM and CDR2 is ANQGSEA.